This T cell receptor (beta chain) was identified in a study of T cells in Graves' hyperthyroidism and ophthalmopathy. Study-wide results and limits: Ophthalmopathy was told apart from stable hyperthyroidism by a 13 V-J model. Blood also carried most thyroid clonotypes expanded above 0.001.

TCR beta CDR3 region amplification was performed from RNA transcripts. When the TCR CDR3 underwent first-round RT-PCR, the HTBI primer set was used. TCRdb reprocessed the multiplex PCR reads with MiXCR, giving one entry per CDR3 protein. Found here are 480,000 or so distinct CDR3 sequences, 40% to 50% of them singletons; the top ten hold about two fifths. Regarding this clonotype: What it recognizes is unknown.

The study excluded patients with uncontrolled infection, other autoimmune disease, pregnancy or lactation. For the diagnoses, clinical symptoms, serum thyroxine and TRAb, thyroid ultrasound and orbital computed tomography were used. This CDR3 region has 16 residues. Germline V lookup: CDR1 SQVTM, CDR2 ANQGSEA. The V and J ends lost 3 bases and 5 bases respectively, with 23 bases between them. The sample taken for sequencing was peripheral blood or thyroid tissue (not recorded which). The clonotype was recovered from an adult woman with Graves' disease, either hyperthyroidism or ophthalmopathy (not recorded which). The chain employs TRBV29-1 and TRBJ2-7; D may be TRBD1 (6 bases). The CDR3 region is CSVDFRGQLSSNEQYF. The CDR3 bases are TGCAGCGTTGATTTTCGTGGACAGCTTTCGTCTAACGAGCAGTACTTC.